These 22 T cell receptor beta chains came from one sample sequenced in a study of CD8+CD57+ T cells in acquired aplastic anemia. Investigators profiled TCR beta VDJ and CDR3 from genomic DNA template. A single record per CDR3 protein comes from TCRdb applying MiXCR to the reads. This table has around 150,000 distinct CDR3 sequences, 41% appearing once. Sequenced sample: sorted CD4+, CD8+, or CD8+CD57+ T cells (not recorded which) from PBMCs. The source is a human donor in good health, serving as a control.

In regard to this clonotype: Just one base apart from a much larger clone, this may be a read error. The genes are TRBV3-1 and TRBJ2-5; D not resolved. Germline V gene data show CDR1 as LGHDT and CDR2 as YNNKEL (reference sequence). The CDR3 has 11 residues. CDR3 DNA: TGTGCCGGCAGCCAAGCGAAGACCCAGTACTTC. Protein: CAGSQAKTQYF.

The gene calls are TRBV20-1 and TRBJ2-7, with 7 bases identical to TRBD1. From germline, CDR1 is DFQATT and CDR2 SNEGSKA (reference sequence). V gave up 4 bases and J gave up 3 bases; unmatched junction bases: 9. This CDR3 region has 14 residues. The CDR3 loop is CSATSGTDLYEQYF. DNA of the CDR3: TGCAGTGCTACATCCGGGACAGACCTCTACGAGCAGTACTTC.

The table lists this clonotype with many counts. The genes are TRBV5-8 and TRBJ2-7, with 8 nucleotides matching TRBD1. The CDR3 has 16 residues. From germline, CDR1 is SGHTS and CDR2 YDEGEE. V gave up 2 bases and J gave up 3 bases; unmatched junction bases: 10. CDR3 nucleotides: TGTGCCAGCAGCTTAGGGGGCGACAGGGGTGTCTACGAGCAGTACTTC. Encoded protein: CASSLGGDRGVYEQYF.

By sample share, this clonotype is medium-sized. The CDR3 nucleotides read TGCAGCGTTGAGCCCAGGGAGGATGGCTACACCTTC. Protein: CSVEPREDGYTF. The chain combines TRBV29-1 with TRBJ1-2; TRBD1 is a possible D gene (5 bases). The CDR3 sequence is 12 residues long. Trimming stripped 3 bases from V and 6 bases from J, with 11 bases between. Germline-derived CDR1 and CDR2 are SQVTM and ANQGSEA.

This clonotype occurred many times. The chain has TRBV20-1 and TRBJ1-2; TRBD1 aligns across 9 bases. The ends lost 3 bases at V and 5 bases at J; junction bases unmatched: 4. The germline gives CDR1 DFQATT, CDR2 SNEGSKA (reference sequence). This CDR3 comprises 13 residues. As DNA, the CDR3 is TGCAGTGCTAGGCGACAGGGGGAATATGGCTACACCTTC. Translating gives CSARRQGEYGYTF.

The chain recombines TRBV10-1 with TRBJ1-5; 9 nucleotides agree with TRBD1. CDR3 length equals 13 residues. V lost 6 bases, J lost 6 bases, and 3 bases stayed unmatched. Germline-derived CDR1 and CDR2 are WNHNN and SYGVQD (reference sequence). This chain's CDR3 is CASRGQGSQPQHF. The CDR3 region has the DNA TGCGCCAGCAGGGGACAGGGCAGTCAGCCCCAGCATTTT.

This clonotype appeared many times. The chain employs TRBV6-1 and TRBJ1-6; D ambiguous. Trimming cost V 8 bases and J 10 bases, with 15 bases left between them. The CDR3 sequence is 13 residues long. Germline CDR1 and CDR2: MNHNS and SASEGT. DNA of the CDR3: TGTGCCAGCGGCAGAGGGCGGGGATCACCCCTCCACTTT. Amino acid sequence: CASGRGRGSPLHF.

The chain employs TRBV5-4 and TRBJ1-1, with no clear D. V was trimmed by 4 bases and J by 3 bases, leaving 7 bases between them. The CDR3 is made up of 12 amino acids. CDR1 is SGHNT and CDR2 is YYREEE in the germline V gene (reference sequence). The CDR3 region is CASSPTDTEAFF. CDR3 in DNA: TGTGCCAGCAGCCCGACGGACACTGAAGCTTTCTTT. The variable domain in full, completed from reference TRBV5-4 and TRBJ1-1, reads ETGVTQSPTHLIKTRGQQVTLRCSSQSGHNTVSWYQQALGQGPQFIFQYYREEENGRGNFPPRFSGLQFPNYSSELNVNALELDDSALYLCASSPTDTEAFFGQGTRLTVV.

V gene TRBV24-1 combines with J gene TRBJ1-2, with D possibly TRBD1 on 6 matching bases. CDR1 is KGHDR, CDR2 SFDVKD, per germline. Trimming took 0 bases from V and 6 from J, leaving 10 bases between them. This CDR3 has 14 amino acids. The CDR3 DNA reads as TGTGCCACCAGTGATTTGGCAGGGGAGAATGGCTACACCTTC. Amino acids: CATSDLAGENGYTF.

V and J are TRBV20-1 and TRBJ1-1; tentatively, D is TRBD1 (5 bases). Trimming took 2 bases from V and 4 from J, leaving 26 bases between them. This CDR3 comprises 18 residues. From germline, CDR1 is DFQATT and CDR2 SNEGSKA (reference sequence). The CDR3 is CSARSPGWTERRGTEAFF. CDR3 in DNA: TGCAGTGCTAGATCTCCCGGTTGGACGGAGCGAAGGGGCACTGAAGCTTTCTTT.

The chain links TRBV5-1 to TRBJ1-2, with TRBD1 identical over 9 bases. This CDR3 has 15 residues. Germline CDR1 is SGHRS and CDR2 is YFSETQ. With V trimmed by 6 bases and J by 2 bases, 8 bases remained unmatched. This CDR3 reads CASTETGGVNYGYTF. DNA for the CDR3: TGCGCCAGCACCGAAACAGGGGGCGTGAACTATGGCTACACCTTC.

This clonotype showed up many times. The V call is TRBV6-1, the J call TRBJ2-1; D remains unclear. The V gene's germline CDR1 is MNHNS and CDR2 SASEGT. V lost 4 bases and J lost 8, with 3 bases in between. The CDR3 runs 10 residues. The CDR3 loop reads CASSAYEQFF. The CDR3 nucleotides read TGTGCCAGCAGTGCCTATGAGCAGTTCTTC.

This clonotype has ten or more counts. CDR3 region: CASSTTSGGVTQYF. The CDR3 region has the DNA TGTGCCAGCAGTACGACTAGCGGGGGAGTCACCCAGTACTTC. J is TRBJ2-5 and V is TRBV27; TRBD2 aligns across 12 bases. Trimming took 5 bases from V and 8 from J; bases not matched to a gene: 6. CDR1 MNHEY and CDR2 SMNVEV come from the germline V gene (reference sequence). The CDR3 extends over 14 amino acids.

This clonotype was found many times. The rearrangement links TRBV5-4 to TRBJ1-4, with unresolved D. V shed 0 bases and J shed 7 bases, with 10 bases lying between them. CDR1 is SGHNT, CDR2 YYREEE, per germline (reference sequence). The CDR3 is made up of 14 amino acids. CDR3 region: CASSLDPLGEKLFF. In DNA form, the CDR3 reads TGTGCCAGCAGCTTGGACCCCCTAGGTGAAAAACTGTTTTTT.

CDR3 nucleotides: TGTGCCAGCAGCCAGCCCAGTAAAGGTAGCGGGGAGCTGTTTTTT. Protein sequence: CASSQPSKGSGELFF. The chain employs TRBV14 and TRBJ2-2; D is uncertain. The CDR3 contains 15 residues. The germline CDR1 and CDR2 sequences are SGHDN and FVKESK. Trimming stripped 3 bases from V and 7 bases from J, with 15 bases between.

The chain employs TRBV5-6 and TRBJ1-5; unclear D gene. This CDR3 has 13 residues. Trimming shortened V by 1 base and J by 2 bases, and 4 bases separated the two germline ends. The germline V gene encodes CDR1 SGHDT and CDR2 YYEEEE. DNA for the CDR3: TGTGCCAGCAGCTTGAACGGCAATCAGCCCCAGCATTTT. It encodes CASSLNGNQPQHF. The entire variable domain, with the rest obtained from reference TRBV5-6 and TRBJ1-5, is as follows: DAGVTQSPTHLIKTRGQQVTLRCSPKSGHDTVSWYQQALGQGPQFIFQYYEEEERQRGNFPDRFSGHQFPNYSSELNVNALLLGDSALYLCASSLNGNQPQHFGDGTRLSIL.

This clonotype was seen at least ten times. V is TRBV10-3 and J is TRBJ2-7, with a possible D match to TRBD1 (6 bases). The germline V gene has CDR1 ENHRY and CDR2 SYGVKD. The CDR3 totals 13 residues. V gave up 8 bases and J gave up 1 base, with 12 bases separating them. The CDR3 here is CAIGPQGSYEQYF. CDR3 nucleotides: TGTGCCATCGGGCCACAGGGTTCCTACGAGCAGTACTTC.

This clonotype has at least ten counts. The rearrangement links TRBV24-1 to TRBJ1-2; no definite D call. V lost 1 base and J lost 4, with 9 bases in between. Germline assignment: CDR1 KGHDR and CDR2 SFDVKD. There are 14 residues in the CDR3. The chain's CDR3 is CATSDFGQSYGYTF. In nucleotides, the CDR3 is TGTGCCACCAGTGATTTCGGTCAGAGCTATGGCTACACCTTC.

This chain connects TRBV19 to TRBJ1-1; D gene ambiguous. CDR3 length equals 12 residues. The V end lost 7 bases, the J end lost 4 bases, and 10 bases lay between the germline ends. Germline V lookup: CDR1 LNHDA, CDR2 SQIVND (reference sequence). For the CDR3, the DNA is TGTGCCAGTATAAATCCCTCCACTGAAGCTTTCTTT. Protein sequence: CASINPSTEAFF.

The rearrangement links TRBV19 to TRBJ1-1; D possibly corresponds to TRBD1 (5 bases). Trimming removed 6 bases at V and 0 bases at J, with 11 bases between. The V gene's germline CDR1 is LNHDA and CDR2 SQIVND (reference sequence). CDR3 size: 14 residues. The CDR3 coding sequence is TGTGCCAGTAGCCCCAGGGCGCTGAACACTGAAGCTTTCTTT. This encodes CASSPRALNTEAFF.

There are many counts of this clonotype. This may be a read error, as it is one base from a much larger clone. This chain joins TRBV2 and TRBJ1-6, with a possible D match to TRBD1 (5 bases). The germline CDR1 and CDR2 sequences are SNHLY and FYNNEI. Trimming cost V 8 bases and J 7 bases, with 15 bases left between them. CDR3 length: 14 residues. For the CDR3, the DNA is TGTGCCAGCCGGTCCGGGGCAGGCAATTCACCCCTCCACTTT. Its translation: CASRSGAGNSPLHF.

The gene calls are TRBV19 and TRBJ2-6; no clear D gene. Germline CDR1 is LNHDA and CDR2 is SQIVND (reference sequence). CDR3 size: 16 residues. V was cut by 1 base and J by 1 base, with 8 bases left in between. The CDR3 protein is CASSIVGMSGANVLTF. The CDR3 DNA follows: TGTGCCAGTAGTATAGTAGGCATGTCTGGGGCCAACGTCCTGACTTTC.